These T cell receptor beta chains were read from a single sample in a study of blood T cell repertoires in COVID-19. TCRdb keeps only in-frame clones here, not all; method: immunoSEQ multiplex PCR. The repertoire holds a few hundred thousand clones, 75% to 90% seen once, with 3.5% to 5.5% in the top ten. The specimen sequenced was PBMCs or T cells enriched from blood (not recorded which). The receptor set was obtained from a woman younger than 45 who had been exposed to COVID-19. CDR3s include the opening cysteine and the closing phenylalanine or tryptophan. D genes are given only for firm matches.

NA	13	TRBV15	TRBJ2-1	CATSRTGDNEQFF	TGTGCCACCAGCAGAACGGGGGACAATGAGCAGTTCTTC
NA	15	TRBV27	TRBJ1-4	CASSSGTSTNEKLFF	TGTGCCAGCAGTTCAGGGACTTCAACTAATGAAAAACTGTTTTTT
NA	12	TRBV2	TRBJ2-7	CASSRTNYEQYF	TGTGCCAGCAGCCGGACTAACTACGAGCAGTACTTC
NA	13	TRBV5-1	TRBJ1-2	CASSLFLEEGYTF	TGCGCCAGCAGCTTGTTTTTGGAGGAGGGCTACACCTTC
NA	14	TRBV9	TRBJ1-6	CASSVEGGNSPLHF	TGTGCCAGCAGCGTAGAAGGGGGAAATTCACCCCTCCACTTT
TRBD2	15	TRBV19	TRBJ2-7	CASSGLAGYSYEQYF	TGTGCCAGTAGTGGACTAGCGGGGTATTCCTACGAGCAGTACTTC
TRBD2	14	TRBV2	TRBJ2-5	CASSASGVQETQYF	TGTGCCAGCAGCGCGAGCGGGGTACAAGAGACCCAGTACTTC
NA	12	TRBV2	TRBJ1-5	CASRDRNQPQHF	TGTGCCAGCAGGGACAGAAATCAGCCCCAGCATTTT
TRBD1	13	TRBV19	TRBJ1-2	CASRTDRVGGYTF	TGTGCCAGTAGGACAGACAGGGTTGGTGGCTACACCTTC
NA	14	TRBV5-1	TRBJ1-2	CASSLEQARYGYTF	TGCGCCAGCAGCTTGGAGCAGGCCCGTTATGGCTACACCTTC